This TCR beta chain was identified in a study of cytomegalovirus exposure and HLA in healthy donors. Amplification used 60 Vbeta primers and 13 Jbeta primers. Generated by immunoSEQ multiplex PCR, the TCRdb table keeps only in-frame clones and is missing some. The table records 150,000 or so clones, 77% of them present only once. Broader study findings: Presence/absence analyses rested on an assumption that sequencing depth was roughly uniform across donors. A cluster of highly shared sequence variants was likely a sequencing artifact. One later analysis reportedly identified an Asian-associated ancestry cluster that showed fewer N-insertions than the approximately 710-donor mean.

Turning to this clone: What it recognizes is unknown.

The CDR3 is made up of 13 amino acids. Trimming took 3 bases from V and 8 from J, leaving 14 bases between them. The germline V gene has CDR1 SQVTM and CDR2 ANQGSEA. The rearrangement links TRBV29-1 to TRBJ2-1, with a possible D match to TRBD1 (5 bases). What was sequenced was PBMCs. This receptor was obtained from a male donor in good health and CMV-seropositive. CDR3 sequence reads: CSVDRADGYEQFF. The CDR3 DNA is TGCAGCGTTGACAGGGCCGACGGTTATGAGCAGTTCTTC.